These 10 T cell receptor beta chains were all obtained from the same sample, sequenced in a study of shared clonotypes between healthy human individuals. Using immunoSEQ multiplex PCR, the repertoire was profiled, and TCRdb retains in-frame clones only, with some absent. The repertoire holds some 2.3 million clones, with just over 90% as singletons. Sequenced material: naive CD4+ T cells from PBMCs. The subset: CD45RA+ positively selected. The receptors stem from a man younger than 35 in good health. Some clones in this sample may be carry-over from other donors' samples.

The CDR3 DNA reads TGTGCCAGCAGTTTCTCAGGGACAGGGGGCACCGGGGAGCTGTTTTTT. Its protein is CASSFSGTGGTGELFF. V usage is TRBV28 and J usage is TRBJ2-2, with TRBD1 matching 11 bases. This CDR3 has 16 amino acids. The V and J ends lost 3 bases and 4 bases, in that order; junction bases with no gene match: 4. Germline V gene lookup returns CDR1 MDHEN and CDR2 SYDVKM.

The genes are TRBV6-1 and TRBJ2-2, with D perhaps TRBD2 (7 bases). The germline V gene encodes CDR1 MNHNS and CDR2 SASEGT. This CDR3 contains 19 residues. With 2 bases removed from V and 3 bases from J, the gap between germline ends came to 22 bases. DNA of the CDR3: TGTGCCAGCAGTGAAAAGGGGGGAGGGGCCAGGGCGGACACCGGGGAGCTGTTTTTT. Its protein is CASSEKGGGARADTGELFF.

The V and J genes are TRBV30 and TRBJ1-6; D is unclear. Germline CDR1 GTSNPN, CDR2 SVGIG (reference sequence). The CDR3 is 17 residues long. V was pared by 2 bases and J by 4 bases, with 18 bases between. The CDR3 sequence is CAWSPPGSLIYNSPLHF. DNA for the CDR3: TGTGCCTGGAGTCCCCCAGGCAGTTTGATATATAATTCACCCCTCCACTTT.

J is TRBJ2-1 and V is TRBV19, with 12 bases that match TRBD2. After removal of 6 bases from V and 9 bases from J, the junction contained 9 bases not matched to a gene. The CDR3 spans 15 residues. Germline V CDR1 and CDR2: LNHDA, SQIVND (reference sequence). This CDR3 reads CASRGLAGAVGEQFF. The CDR3 DNA sequence: TGTGCCAGTAGGGGACTAGCGGGTGCCGTGGGTGAGCAGTTCTTC.

As for this clone: This sample includes further DNA sequences coding for the same CDR3. The rearrangement uses TRBV5-1 and TRBJ2-2, with D hard to call. Germline V gene sequence: CDR1 SGHRS, CDR2 YFSETQ. This CDR3 comprises 14 residues. V dropped 1 base and J dropped 0 bases, with 4 bases sitting between them. As DNA, the CDR3 is TGCGCCAGCAGCTTGCGTACGAACACCGGGGAGCTGTTTTTT. Protein: CASSLRTNTGELFF.

The rearrangement links TRBV7-2 to TRBJ1-2; 10 bases are a match to TRBD1. CDR1 and CDR2 (germline): SGHTA, FQGNSA. This CDR3 region has 16 residues. V shed 2 bases and J 5 bases; nucleotides not matched to a gene: 8. The chain's CDR3 is CASSLRTGGLGYGYTF. CDR3 DNA: TGTGCCAGCAGCTTAAGGACAGGGGGATTGGGGTATGGCTACACCTTC.

The CDR3 is CASSVTPEDQPQHF. The CDR3 DNA reads as TGTGCCAGTAGTGTGACCCCCGAGGATCAGCCCCAGCATTTT. The chain employs TRBV19 and TRBJ1-5, with D unclear. The CDR3 sequence is 14 residues long. CDR1 is LNHDA, CDR2 SQIVND, per germline (reference sequence). With 5 bases removed from V and 5 bases from J, the gap between germline ends came to 13 bases.

This sequence joins TRBV2 and TRBJ2-1; D gene unclear. The germline V gene encodes CDR1 SNHLY and CDR2 FYNNEI. The CDR3 covers 13 residues. Trimming cost V 6 bases and J 11 bases, with 17 bases left between them. As DNA, the CDR3 is TGTGCCAGCAGGGACCTGGTCGCAGCACAGCAGTTCTTC. Protein product: CASRDLVAAQQFF.

The gene calls are TRBV6-1 and TRBJ1-1; possibly TRBD1 for D (5 bases). Germline-derived CDR1 and CDR2 are MNHNS and SASEGT. V lost 6 bases and J 5 bases, leaving 16 bases between the germline ends. There are 14 residues in the CDR3. Written as DNA, the CDR3 is TGTGCCAGCAGCCAAGCGGTGGGGGGTACTGAAGCTTTCTTT. Translated, it gives CASSQAVGGTEAFF.

In its sample, this clone was seen once. The J gene is TRBJ2-7, the V gene TRBV7-9; D may be TRBD2 (6 bases). Trimming shortened V by 6 bases and J by 3 bases, and 15 bases separated the two germline ends. Per the germline V gene, CDR1 is SEHNR and CDR2 is FQNEAQ (reference sequence). The length of the CDR3 is 14 residues. CDR3 sequence: CASSGSGFNYEQYF. In DNA, the CDR3 is TGTGCCAGCAGTGGAAGCGGGTTCAACTACGAGCAGTACTTC.